These 27 T cell receptor beta chains were all obtained from the same sample, sequenced in a study of blood T cell repertoires in COVID-19. Sequenced by immunoSEQ multiplex PCR; TCRdb stores in-frame clones only, minus some. This sample carries roughly 160,000 clones, around nine tenths of them seen once, and the ten largest clones take under 3%. The sequenced sample consisted of peripheral blood. The receptors come from a woman of 80 years or more with COVID-19, enrolled during active disease.

V gene TRBV20-1 combines with J gene TRBJ1-1; no clear D gene. Germline values: CDR1 DFQATT, CDR2 SNEGSKA (reference sequence). Trimming removed 3 bases at V and 2 bases at J, with 10 bases between. The CDR3 totals 13 residues. Here the CDR3 DNA reads TGCAGTGCTAGTTTTGGCCCCAACACTGAAGCTTTCTTT. This translates into CSASFGPNTEAFF.

The chain couples TRBV11-2 to TRBJ1-4, with 9 bases that match TRBD1. V lost 5 bases and J lost 5; bases outside the gene matches: 3. CDR1 SGHAT and CDR2 FQNNGV come from the germline V gene. This CDR3 contains 14 residues. CDR3 nucleotides: TGTGCCAGCAGCCAAGGACAGGGGAATGAAAAACTGTTTTTT. Its protein product is CASSQGQGNEKLFF.

This clone has just one count. The CDR3 is CASGGTGLVGYTF. In DNA form, the CDR3 reads TGCGCCAGCGGGGGGACAGGGCTGGTGGGCTACACCTTC. This chain uses TRBV4-1 with TRBJ1-2; 9 positions agree with TRBD1. The CDR3 is 13 amino acids. The V gene's germline CDR1 is MGHRA and CDR2 YSYEKL. With V trimmed by 8 bases and J by 8 bases, 9 bases remained unmatched.

This chain links TRBV24-1 with TRBJ2-7; possibly TRBD1 for D (6 bases). From germline, CDR1 is KGHDR and CDR2 SFDVKD. The V end was cut by 5 bases, the J end by 1 base, with 11 bases between. This CDR3 is built from 14 residues. CDR3 in DNA: TGTGCCACCAGTGCCTGGGACACGTCCTACGAGCAGTACTTC. The encoded protein is CATSAWDTSYEQYF.

This sequence joins TRBV24-1 and TRBJ1-1; weak D call: TRBD1 (5 bases). The CDR3 consists of 13 residues. V dropped 5 bases and J dropped 5 bases, with 11 bases sitting between them. Per the germline V gene, CDR1 is KGHDR and CDR2 is SFDVKD. CDR3 region: CATSGSQGTEAFF. The CDR3 coding sequence is TGTGCCACCAGTGGAAGCCAGGGTACTGAAGCTTTCTTT.

The chain couples TRBV6-1 to TRBJ2-7; 9 bases align to TRBD2. The CDR3 extends over 16 amino acids. Per the germline V gene, CDR1 is MNHNS and CDR2 is SASEGT. Unmatched junction bases numbered 6, after V lost 3 bases and J lost 0 bases. CDR3 nucleotide sequence: TGTGCCAGCAGTGAGACCCTAGCGGGAAGCTCCTACGAGCAGTACTTC. Protein sequence: CASSETLAGSSYEQYF.

CDR3 bases: TGTGCCAGCAGCTTAGGGCAGGGGGCGCATGGGCCCCAGCATTTT. Protein: CASSLGQGAHGPQHF. The chain carries TRBV7-8 and TRBJ1-5; TRBD1 matches at 8 bases. Germline V gene data show CDR1 as SGHVS and CDR2 as FQNEAQ. V trimming: 1 base; J trimming: 9 bases; junction bases outside the gene matches: 8. The CDR3 is 15 residues long.

This sequence joins TRBV28 and TRBJ1-1; no firm D call. V was cut by 6 bases and J by 0 bases, with 8 bases left in between. The CDR3 length is 13 residues. From germline, CDR1 is MDHEN and CDR2 SYDVKM. CDR3 protein: CASRAGMNTEAFF. DNA for the CDR3: TGTGCCAGCAGAGCGGGTATGAACACTGAAGCTTTCTTT.

The chain carries TRBV4-1 and TRBJ2-5; TRBD2 agrees at 8 bases. This CDR3 spans 15 amino acids. The germline gives CDR1 MGHRA, CDR2 YSYEKL. V was pared by 4 bases and J by 0 bases, with 4 bases of the junction left unmatched. CDR3 protein: CASSLASGYQETQYF. CDR3 DNA: TGCGCCAGCAGCCTGGCTAGCGGGTACCAAGAGACCCAGTACTTC.

The chain carries TRBV5-4 and TRBJ1-1; D is perhaps TRBD1 (5 bases). This CDR3 has 13 amino acids. The germline CDR1 and CDR2 sequences are SGHNT and YYREEE (reference sequence). V shed 0 bases and J shed 7 bases, with 10 bases lying between them. CDR3 amino acids: CASSLGQKSEAFF. CDR3 sequence (DNA): TGTGCCAGCAGCTTGGGACAGAAAAGTGAAGCTTTCTTT.

This clone has just a few counts. The chain carries TRBV7-2 and TRBJ2-7; TRBD2 matches 10 bases. Per germline, CDR1 SGHTA and CDR2 FQGNSA. This CDR3 comprises 15 residues. V lost 3 bases to trimming and J lost 1 base; unmatched junction nucleotides: 3. This chain's CDR3 is CASSLTGLASYEQYF. The CDR3 coding sequence is TGTGCCAGCAGCTTGACGGGACTAGCGTCCTACGAGCAGTACTTC.

The chain carries TRBV10-3 and TRBJ1-1; 10 nucleotides agree with TRBD1. The CDR3 extends over 15 amino acids. Looked up from germline, CDR1 is ENHRY and CDR2 is SYGVKD. Trimming cost V 4 bases and J 6 bases; bases outside gene matches: 8. Here the CDR3 reads CAISGTGTGDAEAFF. CDR3 DNA: TGTGCCATCAGTGGCACCGGGACAGGGGACGCTGAAGCTTTCTTT.

The genes are TRBV6-2 or TRBV6-3 and TRBJ1-2, with D perhaps matching TRBD1 (5 bases). V lost 4 bases and J 3 bases, leaving 12 bases between the germline ends. This CDR3 has 14 amino acids. Per the germline V gene, CDR1 is MNHEY and CDR2 is SVGEGT. CDR3 nucleotides: TGTGCCAGCAGTTCACTTACAGGCGACTATGGCTACACCTTC. The encoded protein is CASSSLTGDYGYTF.

The table lists this clone with a few counts. J is TRBJ1-1 and V is TRBV7-8; the D is unclear. V was clipped by 5 bases and J by 8 bases, with 18 bases between them. CDR3 length: 14 residues. Germline CDR1 reads SGHVS; CDR2 reads FQNEAQ. The CDR3, as DNA: TGTGCCAGCAGCAACACCCGGGAGGTTTCCGAAGCTTTCTTT. Its protein is CASSNTREVSEAFF.

The chain couples TRBV27 to TRBJ1-6, with a possible D match to TRBD1 (5 bases). Trimming took off 7 bases at V and 7 bases at J, with 11 bases between the two ends. Germline V gives CDR1 MNHEY, CDR2 SMNVEV (reference sequence). The CDR3 is 13 amino acids. CDR3 bases: TGTGCCAGCACTGACGGGGGGAATTCACCCCTCCACTTT. It is translated as CASTDGGNSPLHF.

The chain carries TRBV4-1 and TRBJ1-4, with TRBD1 matching over 10 bases. This CDR3 has 16 residues. The J segment lost 7 bases and the V segment lost 0 bases, leaving 5 bases of the junction unmatched. Looked up from germline, CDR1 is MGHRA and CDR2 is YSYEKL. The CDR3 region is CASSQEGTGAREKLFF. The CDR3 region has the DNA TGCGCCAGCAGCCAAGAGGGGACAGGGGCTCGTGAAAAACTGTTTTTT.

This clone came up many times. This chain connects TRBV5-4 to TRBJ2-5; maybe TRBD1 (6 bases). Per the germline V gene, CDR1 is SGHNT and CDR2 is YYREEE (reference sequence). This CDR3 is built from 15 residues. Trimming cost V 0 bases and J 2 bases, with 11 bases left between them. Here the CDR3 reads CASSLDQGRQETQYF. CDR3 in DNA: TGTGCCAGCAGCTTGGACCAGGGGCGGCAAGAGACCCAGTACTTC.

This rearrangement joins TRBV7-2 to TRBJ1-1, with TRBD1 matching 7 bases. J was trimmed by 11 bases and V by 5 bases; bases with no gene match: 14. The CDR3 has 14 residues. Germline values: CDR1 SGHTA, CDR2 FQGNSA. CDR3 region: CASSPQGGGGKAFF. CDR3 DNA sequence: TGTGCCAGCAGCCCCCAGGGGGGTGGGGGCAAGGCTTTCTTT.

The chain couples TRBV28 to TRBJ1-2; the D gene is possibly TRBD1 (5 bases). Between the trimmed V and J ends, which lost 7 bases and 2 bases, there was a span of 11 bases. Per the germline V gene, CDR1 is MDHEN and CDR2 is SYDVKM. This CDR3 has 13 residues. CDR3 sequence: CASTLGGNYGYTF. The CDR3 DNA is TGTGCCAGCACCCTGGGGGGAAACTATGGCTACACCTTC.

This clone was found a few times. CDR3 DNA sequence: TGTGCCAGCAGTGTTGAAATCGGTGACTATGGCTACACCTTC. Protein: CASSVEIGDYGYTF. The chain carries TRBV6-4 and TRBJ1-2; D gene unclear. CDR3 length: 14 amino acids. Trimming cost V 4 bases and J 3 bases, with 12 bases left between them. Looked up from germline, CDR1 is MRHNA and CDR2 is SNTAGT.

This clone was picked up a small number of times. The rearrangement links TRBV15 to TRBJ1-5; D gene uncertain. With 2 bases removed from V and 1 base from J, the gap between germline ends came to 9 bases. The CDR3 runs 15 residues. CDR1 and CDR2 (germline): LNHNV, YYDKDF (reference sequence). As DNA, the CDR3 is TGTGCCACCAGCAGAATGAGGCAGAGCAATCAGCCCCAGCATTTT. It encodes CATSRMRQSNQPQHF. The full variable domain, completed using reference TRBV15 and TRBJ1-5, is DAMVIQNPRYQVTQFGKPVTLSCSQTLNHNVMYWYQQKSSQAPKLLFHYYDKDFNNEADTPDNFQSRRPNTSFCFLDIRSPGLGDTAMYLCATSRMRQSNQPQHFGDGTRLSIL.

The V call is TRBV5-1, the J call TRBJ1-5; 7 bases fit TRBD1. The J segment lost 3 bases and the V segment lost 0 bases, leaving 3 bases of the junction unmatched. This CDR3 contains 15 residues. Germline assignment: CDR1 SGHRS and CDR2 YFSETQ. CDR3 region: CASSLGGQNNQPQHF. In DNA form, the CDR3 reads TGCGCCAGCAGCTTGGGGGGACAGAACAATCAGCCCCAGCATTTT.

This chain links TRBV28 with TRBJ1-6, with D perhaps matching TRBD1 (5 bases). CDR1 and CDR2 (germline): MDHEN, SYDVKM. The V gene lost 8 bases and the J gene lost 14 bases, with 10 bases spanning the gap. The CDR3 consists of 10 residues. This chain's CDR3 is CASLDKALHF. The CDR3 DNA is TGTGCCAGCTTGGACAAAGCCCTCCACTTT. The entire variable domain, with the rest obtained from reference TRBV28 and TRBJ1-6, is as follows: DVKVTQSSRYLVKRTGEKVFLECVQDMDHENMFWYRQDPGLGLRLIYFSYDVKMKEKGDIPEGYSVSREKKERFSLILESASTNQTSMYLCASLDKALHFGNGTRLTVT.

The chain is built from TRBV4-2 and TRBJ1-4; no clear D gene. Between the trimmed V and J ends, which lost 6 bases and 0 bases, there was a span of 8 bases. Germline values: CDR1 LGHNA, CDR2 YNFKEQ. The CDR3 extends over 14 amino acids. For the CDR3, the DNA is TGTGCCAGCAGGACTTATGCAACTAATGAAAAACTGTTTTTT. Translated, it gives CASRTYATNEKLFF.

This chain uses TRBV19 with TRBJ1-3; D possibly corresponds to TRBD1 (5 bases). The CDR3 spans 16 residues. In germline, CDR1 is LNHDA, CDR2 SQIVND (reference sequence). V lost 6 bases, J lost 4 bases, and 19 bases lay in between. The CDR3 loop is CASRMGSRQQGNTIYF. In DNA form, the CDR3 reads TGTGCCAGTAGGATGGGATCGAGACAGCAAGGAAACACCATATATTTT.

The rearrangement joins TRBV28 to TRBJ1-5; 8 bases agree with TRBD1. Germline assignment: CDR1 MDHEN and CDR2 SYDVKM. The V gene end was trimmed by 6 bases and the J gene end by 3 bases; junction bases not matched to a gene: 7. The length of the CDR3 is 15 residues. DNA of the CDR3: TGTGCCAGCAGGAAGACAGGGGCCTCCAATCAGCCCCAGCATTTT. This codes for CASRKTGASNQPQHF.

This chain joins TRBV6-5 and TRBJ2-7; TRBD1 is a possible D gene (5 bases). This CDR3 region has 13 residues. With 0 bases removed from V and 3 bases from J, the gap between germline ends came to 6 bases. From germline, CDR1 is MNHEY and CDR2 SVGAGI. The CDR3 sequence is CASSYSQGYEQYF. The CDR3 DNA reads as TGTGCCAGCAGTTACTCCCAGGGCTACGAGCAGTACTTC.